This T cell receptor (beta chain) was identified during a study of human T cells and chemical hapten exposure. Study context: Patch tests put 0.01% DPC on the upper back, read at 6 days.

This CDR3 comprises 14 residues. With 0 bases clipped from V and 13 bases from J, the junction kept 9 bases outside the gene matches. Germline CDR1 SGHTA, CDR2 FQGNSA. Individual cDNA molecules each carried unique molecular identifiers attached by the library. TCRdb reanalysed the RACE reads using MiXCR and keeps one entry per CDR3 protein. The data hold more than 150,000 distinct CDR3 sequences, with about 25% observed a single time. This clonotype was counted only a few times. Specified time point: patch test 3, about 24 weeks after DPC sensitization. Treatment described: therapeutic diphenylcyclopropenone sensitization with weekly scalp DPC. Total RNA was isolated from unfractionated whole blood.

V gene TRBV7-2 combines with J gene TRBJ2-7, with TRBD1 matching over 10 bases. The receptor was isolated from a woman between 40 and 50 years old with alopecia areata. Some clones in this sample may be carry-over from other donors' samples. The sequencing used whole blood, collected in connection with sensitization to the hapten diphenylcyclopropenone (DPC). The CDR3 loop reads CASSLAGQGRLVYF. The CDR3 DNA follows: TGTGCCAGCAGCTTAGCGGGACAGGGGCGTTTGGTTTACTTC.